Listed below are T cell receptor beta chains from one sample, sequenced in a study of response to subunit inactivated influenza vaccine. TCRdb independently ran MiXCR on the RT-PCR reads; one entry per CDR3 protein. Of more than 400,000 distinct CDR3 sequences detected, roughly 9.8% appear once; the ten largest clones hold about 12%. The starting material was PBMCs from blood, obtained about 40 days after vaccination. These receptors all stem from a man in his fifties who received an inactivated influenza vaccine. Each CDR3 is given with its conserved first and last residue. Each record gives: J gene, clone size, V gene, D gene, CDR3 protein, CDR3 DNA. A D gene is named only where the DNA matches it firmly. Not every row has a clone size; where given, it reads once, few, many or a size class.

TRBJ2-5 - TRBV7-2 TRBD2 CASSDELAWNSGTQYF TGTGCCAGCAGCGACGAACTAGCGTGGAACTCGGGGACCCAGTACTTC
TRBJ2-1 - TRBV29-1 - CSVAGTRGYNEQFF TGCAGCGTTGCCGGGACAAGGGGGTACAATGAGCAGTTCTTC
TRBJ2-2 - TRBV9 TRBD1 CASSVTGQLAGELFF TGTGCCAGCAGCGTTACGGGACAGCTAGCCGGGGAGCTGTTTTTT
TRBJ1-1 many TRBV5-1 - CASSLWASNTEAFF TGCGCCAGCAGCTTGTGGGCCAGTAACACTGAAGCTTTCTTT
TRBJ2-2 - TRBV5-1 - CASRKDRPNTGELFF TGCGCCAGCAGGAAGGACAGACCGAACACCGGGGAGCTGTTTTTT
TRBJ1-4 many TRBV13 TRBD1 CASSSALTGRGEKLFF TGTGCCAGCAGCTCGGCATTGACAGGGCGTGGTGAAAAACTGTTTTTT
TRBJ2-7 many TRBV12-3/TRBV12-4 - CASSLAASSYEQYF TGTGCCAGCAGTTTAGCTGCTAGCTCCTACGAGCAGTACTTC
TRBJ1-3 - TRBV7-2 - CASSLYGAPGNTIYF TGTGCCAGCAGCTTATACGGGGCTCCTGGAAACACCATATATTTT
TRBJ2-7 few TRBV3-1 - CASSQVGKQYF TGTGCCAGCAGCCAAGTTGGTAAGCAGTACTTC
TRBJ2-6 few TRBV20-1 - CSARVGGGANVLTF TGCAGTGCTAGAGTGGGCGGCGGGGCCAACGTCCTGACTTTC
TRBJ1-1 - TRBV4-1 - CASSQFGDTEAFF TGCGCCAGCAGCCAATTCGGGGACACTGAAGCTTTCTTT
TRBJ1-5 few TRBV20-1 - CSASPRGRNQPQHF TGCAGTGCTAGTCCCAGGGGTCGGAATCAGCCCCAGCATTTT
TRBJ2-7 many TRBV25-1 TRBD1 CASSGWDRGDEQYF TGTGCCAGCAGTGGCTGGGACAGGGGGGACGAGCAGTACTTC
TRBJ2-7 few TRBV28 TRBD2 CASSFLGREAPQYF TGTGCCAGCAGCTTCCTTGGGCGGGAGGCCCCGCAGTACTTC
TRBJ1-1 - TRBV6-2/TRBV6-3 - CASTREGANTEAFF TGTGCCAGCACCAGAGAAGGGGCGAACACTGAAGCTTTCTTT
TRBJ1-2 - TRBV5-1 - CASSLAARSGYTF TGCGCCAGCAGCTTGGCCGCCAGAAGTGGCTACACCTTC
TRBJ2-2 - TRBV28 TRBD1 CASTVTGRGELFF TGTGCCAGCACTGTGACAGGGCGAGGGGAGCTGTTTTTT
TRBJ2-1 many TRBV6-1 - CASSGPTVREQFF TGTGCCAGCAGTGGCCCGACGGTTCGTGAGCAGTTCTTC
TRBJ2-3 many TRBV20-1 - CSANRQVSTDTQYF TGCAGTGCTAATCGGCAAGTGAGCACAGATACGCAGTATTTT
TRBJ2-6 - TRBV10-3 - CASSQGGGANVLTF TGTGCCAGCTCACAGGGTGGTGGGGCCAACGTCCTGACTTTC
TRBJ2-7 - TRBV30 TRBD1 CAWSKGGAYEQYF TGTGCCTGGAGTAAAGGGGGCGCGTACGAGCAGTACTTC
TRBJ1-6 - TRBV20-1 - CSARDENNSPLHF TGCAGTGCTAGAGATGAAAATAATTCACCCCTCCACTTT
TRBJ2-1 few TRBV2 - CAGRVRGSYNEQFF TGTGCCGGCAGGGTGCGAGGCTCCTACAATGAGCAGTTCTTC
TRBJ2-2 few TRBV6-5 TRBD1 CASSYGAGGNTGELFF TGTGCCAGCAGTTATGGGGCAGGGGGGAACACCGGGGAGCTGTTTTTT
TRBJ2-2 many TRBV28 - CASSLRGQNTGELFF TGTGCCAGCAGTTTACGGGGGCAGAACACCGGGGAGCTGTTTTTT
TRBJ2-1 - TRBV2 TRBD1 CASRPGTGGSYNEQFF TGTGCCAGCAGACCCGGGACAGGGGGGTCCTACAATGAGCAGTTCTTC
TRBJ2-7 few TRBV5-1 - CASSLEGKGGYEQYF TGCGCCAGCAGCTTGGAGGGAAAAGGGGGCTACGAGCAGTACTTC
TRBJ2-2 many TRBV11-1 TRBD2 CASSLPPRLAGLTGELFF TGTGCCAGCAGCTTACCTCCCAGACTAGCGGGACTCACCGGGGAGCTGTTTTTT
TRBJ2-3 - TRBV28 - CASTARDPTDTQYF TGTGCCAGCACCGCCCGGGATCCTACAGATACGCAGTATTTT
TRBJ2-1 few TRBV7-9 TRBD2 CASSPLLAAVVNEQFF TGTGCCAGCAGCCCCCTACTAGCGGCCGTTGTCAATGAGCAGTTCTTC
TRBJ2-3 few TRBV20-1 TRBD2 CSATEGTSGGVYF TGCAGTGCTACCGAGGGGACTAGCGGGGGTGTGTATTTT
TRBJ2-3 few TRBV7-2 TRBD2 CASSSGLAGSTQYF TGTGCCAGCAGCTCGGGACTAGCGGGATCGACGCAGTATTTT
TRBJ2-5 many TRBV5-1 - CASSSGQLRETQYF TGCGCCAGCAGCTCCGGACAGTTGAGGGAGACCCAGTACTTC
TRBJ2-2 - TRBV3-1 - CASSQDSYTGELFF TGTGCCAGCAGCCAAGACAGTTACACCGGGGAGCTGTTTTTT
TRBJ1-1 many TRBV20-1 - CSARGTAMNTEAFF TGCAGTGCTAGAGGGACCGCCATGAACACTGAAGCTTTCTTT
TRBJ1-3 few TRBV20-1 - CSARDSAVSGNTIYF TGCAGTGCTAGAGATAGTGCAGTCTCTGGAAACACCATATATTTT
TRBJ2-6 - TRBV16 - CASSHQVSGANVLTF TGTGCCAGCAGCCACCAGGTCTCTGGGGCCAACGTCCTGACTTTC
TRBJ1-1 many TRBV29-1 - CSVRALNTEAFF TGCAGCGTACGTGCCTTGAACACTGAAGCTTTCTTT
TRBJ2-7 - TRBV9 TRBD1 CASSVAGTGAYEQYF TGTGCCAGCAGCGTGGCCGGGACAGGGGCCTACGAGCAGTACTTC
TRBJ2-7 - TRBV5-1 TRBD1 CASSWSWNRDRPYEQYF TGCGCCAGCAGCTGGTCGTGGAACCGGGACAGACCCTACGAGCAGTACTTC
TRBJ2-3 few TRBV20-1 - CSARPDYDPGDTQYF TGCAGTGCTAGACCGGACTATGATCCAGGGGATACGCAGTATTTT
TRBJ2-5 many TRBV20-1 TRBD2 CSARDPRGAGQETQYF TGCAGTGCTAGAGATCCGCGGGGGGCCGGACAAGAGACCCAGTACTTC
TRBJ2-7 many TRBV5-1 - CASSKHVGTYEQYF TGCGCCAGCAGTAAACATGTCGGTACCTACGAGCAGTACTTC
TRBJ2-2 - TRBV12-3/TRBV12-4 TRBD2 CASSLARGRARTGELFF TGTGCCAGCAGTTTGGCCCGGGGGAGGGCCCGCACCGGGGAGCTGTTTTTT
TRBJ2-7 - TRBV5-6 - CASSSGPTRSYEQYF TGTGCCAGCAGCTCCGGACCCACCAGATCCTACGAGCAGTACTTC
TRBJ2-7 - TRBV11-2 TRBD2 CASSLVSSGTIGYYEQYF TGTGCCAGCAGCTTAGTCTCTAGCGGAACGATAGGGTACTACGAGCAGTACTTC
TRBJ2-1 - TRBV4-2 - CASSQERGSEQFF TGTGCCAGCAGCCAAGAGAGAGGGAGTGAGCAGTTCTTC
TRBJ2-1 few TRBV5-1 TRBD2 CASSESSGTSGGSEQFF TGCGCCAGCAGTGAGAGCTCCGGGACTAGCGGGGGGTCAGAGCAGTTCTTC
TRBJ1-4 few TRBV6-5 - CASSYSTVGEKLFF TGTGCCAGCAGTTACTCAACTGTTGGGGAAAAACTGTTTTTT
TRBJ2-1 few TRBV5-1 TRBD2 CASSLGAGGPYEQFF TGCGCCAGCAGCTTGGGGGCGGGGGGGCCATATGAGCAGTTCTTC
TRBJ2-7 many TRBV5-1 - CASSSGGWSEQYF TGCGCCAGCAGCTCCGGAGGCTGGAGCGAGCAGTACTTC
TRBJ1-5 few TRBV6-2/TRBV6-3 TRBD1 CASSYGAGGQPQHF TGTGCCAGCAGTTACGGGGCAGGGGGTCAGCCCCAGCATTTT